This T cell receptor (beta chain) appears in the sequencing data of a study of response to subunit inactivated influenza vaccine. The study's findings and limits: A suggestion made by the authors is that each seasonal influenza vaccination recruits few new T cells.

This clonotype has only a few counts. Its specificity is unknown. TCRdb re-called the RT-PCR reads through MiXCR, storing one row per CDR3 protein. The sample has 650,000 or so distinct CDR3 sequences; 13% to 15% are singletons. Sequencing used PBMCs from blood, obtained 14 to 15 days before vaccination. This TCR was recovered from a man in his forties or fifties who received an inactivated influenza vaccine.

CDR3 in amino acids: CASRSGGQTQYF. CDR3 nucleotides: TGTGCCAGCCGCTCCGGGGGGCAGACCCAGTACTTC. The rearrangement uses TRBV12-3 or TRBV12-4 and TRBJ2-5, with a tentative D call TRBD2 (7 bases). The CDR3 is 12 amino acids. Trimming took off 8 bases at V and 6 bases at J, with 13 bases between the two ends.